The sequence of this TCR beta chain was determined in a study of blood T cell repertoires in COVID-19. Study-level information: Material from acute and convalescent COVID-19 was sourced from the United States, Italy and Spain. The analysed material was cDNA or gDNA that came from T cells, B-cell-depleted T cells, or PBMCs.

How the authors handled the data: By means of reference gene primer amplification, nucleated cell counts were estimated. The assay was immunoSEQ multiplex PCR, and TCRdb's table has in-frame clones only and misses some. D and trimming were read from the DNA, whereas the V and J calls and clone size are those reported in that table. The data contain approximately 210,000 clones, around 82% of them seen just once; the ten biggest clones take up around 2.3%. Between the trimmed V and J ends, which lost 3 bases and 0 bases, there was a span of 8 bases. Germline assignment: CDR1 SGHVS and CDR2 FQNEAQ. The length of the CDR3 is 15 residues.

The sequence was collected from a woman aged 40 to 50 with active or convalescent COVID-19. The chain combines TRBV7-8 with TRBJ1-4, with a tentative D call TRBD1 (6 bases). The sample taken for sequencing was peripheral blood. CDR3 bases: TGTGCCAGCAGCTTCCGGACAGCAACTAATGAAAAACTGTTTTTT. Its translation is CASSFRTATNEKLFF.